This TCR beta chain was identified in a study of blood T cell repertoires in COVID-19 (dated by TCRdb to about 2020). About the full investigation: The collaborator samples originated in the United States, Italy and Spain and spanned the acute and convalescent phases of COVID-19. Subjects who had been exposed to COVID-19, were actively infected with it, or had recovered from it provided the deeply sampled blood TCRbeta repertoires that made up the dataset. Where available, HLA class I and class II types were obtained from metadata supplied by the sample provider rather than from assay-based typing. The material from the prospective study consisted of cDNA or gDNA derived from T cells, B-cell-depleted T cells, or PBMCs. The repertoires were released in a freely available public database intended as a resource for research on the immune response to SARS-CoV-2. The sample metadata nearly always contained a de-identified subject ID, COVID-19 status, age in years and sex. Samples came from the ongoing ImmuneRACE study (first 160 participants) plus 1,254 subjects from 6 global collaborators. The investigation overall reported the following: How much clinical and demographic metadata was included differed by source and by participant, and the metadata was provided uncurated.

TCRbeta CDR3 regions were amplified from genomic DNA using the immunoSEQ Assay, a bias-controlled multiplex PCR. As for the authors' bioinformatics: Nucleated cell counts per sample were estimated from amplification of reference gene primers within the assay. To quantify the absolute abundance of each unique TCRbeta CDR3 rearrangement, sequence reads were collapsed and filtered. For each sample, productive Simpson clonality was calculated as the square root of Simpson's diversity index over productive rearrangements. Held by TCRdb, this immuneACCESS table contains in-frame sequences only and omits some clones. Under half of the omission traces to an unresolved V gene where checked; the cause of the rest is unknown. V, J and clone size are those of that table, while D and trimming were read from the DNA. The table for this sample lists around 85,000 clones; roughly 83% of them were counted only once. Clones ranked in the top ten supply about 8.5% of the sample.

As regards this clone: Its antigen remains unidentified. The record has no base qualities; no much larger clone is one base away.

The collaborating institutions used their own protocols to collect whole blood in K2EDTA tubes. Collaborator samples were shipped for TCRbeta analysis as frozen whole blood, isolated PBMCs, or DNA extracted from either sample type. Germline trimming amounts to 1 base on V and 3 bases on J, with 5 as the count of junction bases outside the gene matches. Reading from cysteine to phenylalanine, the CDR3 counts 15 amino acids. The retained sequence is limited to the CDR3, 45 bases, with the frame set at the first base. For CDR1 and CDR2, the germline V gene lists LGHNA and YSLEER. Sequencing was done on a sample of peripheral blood. Recombination connected TRBV4-3 to TRBJ1-2; the junction holds 7 bases that match TRBD1. This sequence originates from a man aged 50-59 years with active COVID-19. The base sequence is TGCGCCAGCAGCCAAGGCACAACAGGGGACTATGGCTACACCTTC. This encodes CASSQGTTGDYGYTF.